This TCR delta chain was retrieved from a study of gamma-delta chains in newborns, infants, children. TCRdb reanalysed the reads with CATT. Among under 8,000 delta-chain clones, 2.1% were seen once, and the ten largest hold 9.5% to 13%. The table lists this clone with a few counts. One base separates it from a far larger clone, so it is likely a read error. The identical CDR3 is also encoded by other nucleotide sequences in the sample. The CDR3 runs 19 residues. CDR1 and CDR2 (germline): GEAIGNYY, EKD. The sequencing sample was made of blood. The chain links TRDV2 to TRDJ3; TRDD3 matches 13 bases. The TCR comes from a child who was a newborn, infant or young child, either healthy, febrile or measles-vaccinated (not recorded which). The CDR3 bases are TGTGCCTGTGACCCCATACTGGGGGATACGCGTTGGGACACTCGACAGATGTTTTTC. Its translation is CACDPILGDTRWDTRQMFF.